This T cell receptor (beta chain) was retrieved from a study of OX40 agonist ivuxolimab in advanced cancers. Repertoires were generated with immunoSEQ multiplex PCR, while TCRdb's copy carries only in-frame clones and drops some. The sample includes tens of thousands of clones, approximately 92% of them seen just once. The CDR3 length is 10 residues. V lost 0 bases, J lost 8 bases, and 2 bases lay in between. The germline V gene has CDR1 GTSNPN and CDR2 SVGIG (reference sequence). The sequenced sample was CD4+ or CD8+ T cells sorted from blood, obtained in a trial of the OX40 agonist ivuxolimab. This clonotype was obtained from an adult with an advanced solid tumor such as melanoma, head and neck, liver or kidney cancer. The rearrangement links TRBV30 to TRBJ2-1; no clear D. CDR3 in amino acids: CAWSVDEQFF. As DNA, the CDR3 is TGTGCCTGGAGTGTAGATGAGCAGTTCTTC.